This T cell receptor beta chain originates from a study of metastatic and nonmetastatic thyroid tumors. TCRdb re-called the PCR reads with MiXCR. In the table there are around 53,000 clones, approximately 22% of which are singletons. This clone was observed many times. At the DNA level, this CDR3 is encoded by other sequences in the same sample as well. All patients were treatment-naive before thyroid surgery. The CDR3 length is 15 residues. Germline assignment: CDR1 DFQATT and CDR2 SNEGSKA (reference sequence). V shed 6 bases, J shed 6 bases, and the junction held 16 bases outside the gene matches. The origin of this receptor is a female donor with papillary thyroid cancer or a benign thyroid nodule (not recorded which). Some clones in this sample may be carry-over from other donors' samples. V gene TRBV20-1 combines with J gene TRBJ2-7, with 8 positions matching TRBD1. The material sequenced was blood. Here the CDR3 DNA reads TGCAGTGCAGAAGAAAGGGCCTCAGGGGGCCCCGAGCAGTACTTC. It yields the protein CSAEERASGGPEQYF.